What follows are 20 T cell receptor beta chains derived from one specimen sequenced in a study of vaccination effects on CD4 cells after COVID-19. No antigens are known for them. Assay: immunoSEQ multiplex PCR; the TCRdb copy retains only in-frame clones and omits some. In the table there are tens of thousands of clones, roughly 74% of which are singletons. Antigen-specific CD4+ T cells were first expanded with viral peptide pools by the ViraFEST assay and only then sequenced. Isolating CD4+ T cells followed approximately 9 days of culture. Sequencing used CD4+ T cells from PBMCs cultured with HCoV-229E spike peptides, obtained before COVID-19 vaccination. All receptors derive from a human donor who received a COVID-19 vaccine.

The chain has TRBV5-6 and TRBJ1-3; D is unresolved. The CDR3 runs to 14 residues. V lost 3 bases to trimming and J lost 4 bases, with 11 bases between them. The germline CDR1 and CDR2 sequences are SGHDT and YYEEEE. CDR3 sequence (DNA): TGTGCCAGCAGCTGGACCGGCGGAGGAAACACCATATATTTT. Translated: CASSWTGGGNTIYF.

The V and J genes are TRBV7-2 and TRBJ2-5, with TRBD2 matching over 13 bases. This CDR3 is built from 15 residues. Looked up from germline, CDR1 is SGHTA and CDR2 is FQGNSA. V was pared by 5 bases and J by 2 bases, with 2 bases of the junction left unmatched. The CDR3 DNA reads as TGTGCCAGCAGCCAGGGACTAGCGGGGCAAGAGACCCAGTACTTC. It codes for CASSQGLAGQETQYF.

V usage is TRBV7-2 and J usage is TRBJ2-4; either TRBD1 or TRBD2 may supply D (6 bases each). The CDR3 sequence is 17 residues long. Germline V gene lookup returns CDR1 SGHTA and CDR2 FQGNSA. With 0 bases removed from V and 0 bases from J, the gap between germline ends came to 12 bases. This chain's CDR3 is CASSLAGGQLAKNIQYF. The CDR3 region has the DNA TGTGCCAGCAGCTTAGCGGGAGGACAGCTAGCCAAAAACATTCAGTACTTC. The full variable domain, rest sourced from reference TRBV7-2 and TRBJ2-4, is GAGVSQSPSNKVTEKGKDVELRCDPISGHTALYWYRQSLGQGLEFLIYFQGNSAPDKSGLPSDRFSAERTGGSVSTLTIQRTQQEDSAVYLCASSLAGGQLAKNIQYFGAGTRLSVL.

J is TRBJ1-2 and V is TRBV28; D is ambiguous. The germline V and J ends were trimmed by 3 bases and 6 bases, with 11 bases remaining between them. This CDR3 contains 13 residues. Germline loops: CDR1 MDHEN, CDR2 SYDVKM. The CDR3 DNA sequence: TGTGCCAGCAGTTTGCGGCAACATGATGGCTACACCTTC. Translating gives CASSLRQHDGYTF.

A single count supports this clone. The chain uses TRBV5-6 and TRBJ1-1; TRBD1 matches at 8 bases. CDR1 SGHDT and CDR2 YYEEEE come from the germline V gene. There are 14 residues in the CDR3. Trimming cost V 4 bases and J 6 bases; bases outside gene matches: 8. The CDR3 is CASSATGVVAEAFF. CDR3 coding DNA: TGTGCCAGCAGCGCGACAGGGGTAGTAGCTGAAGCTTTCTTT.

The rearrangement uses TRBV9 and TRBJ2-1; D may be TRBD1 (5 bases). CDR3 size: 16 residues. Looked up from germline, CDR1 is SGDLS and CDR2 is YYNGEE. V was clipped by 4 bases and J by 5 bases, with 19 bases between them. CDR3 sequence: CASSLTTGHRNNEQFF. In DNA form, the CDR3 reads TGTGCCAGCAGCCTCACAACAGGTCACAGGAACAATGAGCAGTTCTTC.

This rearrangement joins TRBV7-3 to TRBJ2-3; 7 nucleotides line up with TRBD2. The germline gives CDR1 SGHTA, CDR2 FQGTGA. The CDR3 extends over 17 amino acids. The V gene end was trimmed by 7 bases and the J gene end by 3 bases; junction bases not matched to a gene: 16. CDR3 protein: CASTTHGGKGGTDTQYF. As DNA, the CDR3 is TGTGCCAGCACGACGCACGGGGGGAAAGGTGGGACAGATACGCAGTATTTT.

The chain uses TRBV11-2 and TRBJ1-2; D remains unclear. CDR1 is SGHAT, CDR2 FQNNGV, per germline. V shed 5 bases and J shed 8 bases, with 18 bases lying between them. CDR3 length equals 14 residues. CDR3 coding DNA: TGTGCCAGCAGCCCCCGGGTCCCGGCGGCGGGCTACACCTTC. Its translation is CASSPRVPAAGYTF. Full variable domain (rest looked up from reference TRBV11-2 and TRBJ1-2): EAGVAQSPRYKIIEKRQSVAFWCNPISGHATLYWYQQILGQGPKLLIQFQNNGVVDDSQLPKDRFSAERLKGVDSTLKIQPAKLEDSAVYLCASSPRVPAAGYTFGSGTRLTVV.

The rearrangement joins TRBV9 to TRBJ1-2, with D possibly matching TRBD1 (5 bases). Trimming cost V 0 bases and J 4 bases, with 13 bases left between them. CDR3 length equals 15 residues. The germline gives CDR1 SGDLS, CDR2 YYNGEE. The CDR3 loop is CASSVAGDQIYGYTF. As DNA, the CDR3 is TGTGCCAGCAGCGTAGCTGGGGACCAGATCTATGGCTACACCTTC.

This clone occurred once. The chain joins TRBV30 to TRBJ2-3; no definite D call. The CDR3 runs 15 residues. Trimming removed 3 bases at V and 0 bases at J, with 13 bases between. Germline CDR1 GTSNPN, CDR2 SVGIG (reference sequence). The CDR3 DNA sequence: TGTGCCTGGAGCGGCCGGACCCCTAGCACAGATACGCAGTATTTT. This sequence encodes CAWSGRTPSTDTQYF.

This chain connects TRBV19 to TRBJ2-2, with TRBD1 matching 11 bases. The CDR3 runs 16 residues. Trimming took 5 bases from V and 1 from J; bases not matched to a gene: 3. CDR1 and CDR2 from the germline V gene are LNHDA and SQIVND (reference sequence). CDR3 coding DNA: TGTGCCAGTAGTTCGGGGACAGGGGGGAACACCGGGGAGCTGTTTTTT. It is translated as CASSSGTGGNTGELFF.

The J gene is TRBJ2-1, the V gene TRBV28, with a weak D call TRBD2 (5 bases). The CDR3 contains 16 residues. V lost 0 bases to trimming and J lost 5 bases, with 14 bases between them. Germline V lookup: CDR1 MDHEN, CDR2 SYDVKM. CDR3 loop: CASSLWDPGFHNEQFF. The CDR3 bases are TGTGCCAGCAGTTTATGGGATCCGGGGTTCCACAATGAGCAGTTCTTC.

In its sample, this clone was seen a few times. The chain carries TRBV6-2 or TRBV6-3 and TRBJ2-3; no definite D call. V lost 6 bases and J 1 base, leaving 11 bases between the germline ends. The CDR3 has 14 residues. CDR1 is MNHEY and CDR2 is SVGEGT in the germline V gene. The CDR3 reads CASSVPRGTDTQYF. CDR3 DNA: TGTGCCAGCAGCGTGCCCCGGGGCACAGATACGCAGTATTTT.

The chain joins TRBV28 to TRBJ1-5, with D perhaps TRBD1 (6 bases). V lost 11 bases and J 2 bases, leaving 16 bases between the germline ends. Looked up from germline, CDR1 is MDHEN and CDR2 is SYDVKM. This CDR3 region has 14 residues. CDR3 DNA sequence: TGTGCCGCCCTTGGGAGGGGGGGCAATCAGCCCCAGCATTTT. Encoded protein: CAALGRGGNQPQHF.

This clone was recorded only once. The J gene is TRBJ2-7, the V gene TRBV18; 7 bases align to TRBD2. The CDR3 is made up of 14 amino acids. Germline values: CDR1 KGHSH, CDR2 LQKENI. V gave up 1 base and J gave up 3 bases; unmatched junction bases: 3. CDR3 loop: CASSPLREGYEQYV. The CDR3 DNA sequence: TGTGCCAGCTCACCACTTAGGGAGGGCTACGAGCAGTACGTC.

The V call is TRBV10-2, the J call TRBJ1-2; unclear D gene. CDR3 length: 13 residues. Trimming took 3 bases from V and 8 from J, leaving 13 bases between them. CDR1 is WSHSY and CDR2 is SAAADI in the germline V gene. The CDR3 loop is CASSDADTLGYTF. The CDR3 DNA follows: TGCGCCAGCAGTGACGCCGACACACTAGGCTACACCTTC.

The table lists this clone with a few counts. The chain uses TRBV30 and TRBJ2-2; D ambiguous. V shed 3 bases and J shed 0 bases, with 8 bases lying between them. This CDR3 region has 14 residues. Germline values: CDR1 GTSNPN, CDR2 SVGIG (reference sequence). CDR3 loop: CAWRGNSNTGELFF. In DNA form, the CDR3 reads TGTGCCTGGAGGGGGAATTCGAACACCGGGGAGCTGTTTTTT.

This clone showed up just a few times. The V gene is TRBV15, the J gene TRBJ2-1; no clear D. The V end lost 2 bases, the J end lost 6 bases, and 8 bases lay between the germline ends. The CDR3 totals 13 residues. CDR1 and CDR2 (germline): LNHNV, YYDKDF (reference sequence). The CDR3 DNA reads TGTGCCACCAGCAGAAACCGCATCAATGAGCAGTTCTTC. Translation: CATSRNRINEQFF.

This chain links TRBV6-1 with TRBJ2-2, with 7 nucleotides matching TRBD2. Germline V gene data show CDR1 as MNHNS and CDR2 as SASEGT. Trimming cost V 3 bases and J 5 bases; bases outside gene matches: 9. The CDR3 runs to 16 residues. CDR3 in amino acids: CASSDGSGGGTGELFF. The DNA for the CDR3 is TGTGCCAGCAGTGATGGGAGTGGGGGGGGAACCGGGGAGCTGTTTTTT.

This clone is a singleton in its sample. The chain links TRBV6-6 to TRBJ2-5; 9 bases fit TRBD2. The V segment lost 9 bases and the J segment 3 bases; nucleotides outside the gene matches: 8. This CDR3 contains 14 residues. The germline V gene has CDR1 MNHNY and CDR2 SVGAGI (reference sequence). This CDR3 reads CASAGGPGEETQYF. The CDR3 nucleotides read TGTGCCAGTGCGGGGGGGCCGGGTGAAGAGACCCAGTACTTC.